Shown below are 24 T cell receptor beta chains from a single sample sequenced in a study of cytomegalovirus exposure and HLA in healthy donors. In the PCR, 60 Vbeta and 13 Jbeta primers were used. Sequenced by immunoSEQ multiplex PCR; TCRdb stores in-frame clones only, minus some. The data contain roughly 160,000 clones, about 72% of them singletons. The sequenced material came from PBMCs. The receptors were sampled from a man younger than 40 in good health and CMV-seropositive.

The chain has TRBV19 and TRBJ1-2, with 7 bases that match TRBD1. The CDR3 consists of 12 residues. J was trimmed by 6 bases and V by 6 bases; bases with no gene match: 4. In germline, CDR1 is LNHDA, CDR2 SQIVND (reference sequence). CDR3 nucleotides: TGTGCCAGTAGCCAGACAGGGAATGGCTACACCTTC. This translates into CASSQTGNGYTF.

J is TRBJ1-4 and V is TRBV19; D gene ambiguous. Trimming shortened V by 4 bases and J by 6 bases, and 12 bases separated the two germline ends. CDR1 and CDR2 (germline): LNHDA, SQIVND (reference sequence). There are 14 residues in the CDR3. The CDR3 protein is CASSRNSPYEKLFF. The CDR3 bases are TGTGCCAGTAGTAGAAACAGTCCGTATGAAAAACTGTTTTTT.

V and J are TRBV6-5 and TRBJ2-7; 9 bases map to TRBD2. CDR3 length: 15 amino acids. V dropped 0 bases and J dropped 3; count of bases not matched to a gene: 3. Germline V gene data show CDR1 as MNHEY and CDR2 as SVGAGI. The CDR3 DNA reads TGTGCCAGCAGTTACTCGACTAGCGGATTCTACGAGCAGTACTTC. It encodes CASSYSTSGFYEQYF.

The sample holds one count of this clone. The rearrangement links TRBV25-1 to TRBJ2-3; possibly TRBD1 for D (6 bases). The length of the CDR3 is 15 residues. V lost 4 bases and J lost 3, with 14 bases in between. The V gene's germline CDR1 is MGHDK and CDR2 SYGVNS. DNA for the CDR3: TGTGCCAGCAGTGCCGGGACAAGTTTTACAGATACGCAGTATTTT. It specifies CASSAGTSFTDTQYF.

Only one count was recorded for this clone. The chain recombines TRBV13 with TRBJ2-7; the match to TRBD1 covers 12 bases. The J segment lost 5 bases and the V segment lost 5 bases, leaving 4 bases of the junction unmatched. CDR1 PRHDT and CDR2 FYEKMQ come from the germline V gene (reference sequence). The CDR3 contains 14 residues. The CDR3 DNA reads as TGTGCCAGCAGCGAAGGGACAGGGGGCGACGAGCAGTACTTC. Translating gives CASSEGTGGDEQYF.

The chain couples TRBV5-1 to TRBJ1-1; 9 nucleotides line up with TRBD1. CDR1 is SGHRS, CDR2 YFSETQ, per germline. The CDR3 covers 16 residues. After removal of 2 bases from V and 2 bases from J, the junction contained 7 bases not matched to a gene. The CDR3 DNA reads as TGCGCCAGCAGCTTCCTTGGGACAGGGAGAAACACTGAAGCTTTCTTT. Translated, it gives CASSFLGTGRNTEAFF.

CDR3 nucleotides: TGTGCCAGCGAGCCCGAGGGAGCTTGGGAGACCCAGTACTTC. It encodes CASEPEGAWETQYF. This sequence joins TRBV11-2 and TRBJ2-5, with D possibly matching TRBD2 (5 bases). Per the germline V gene, CDR1 is SGHAT and CDR2 is FQNNGV. V was pared by 8 bases and J by 5 bases, with 18 bases between. This CDR3 has 14 amino acids.

The chain couples TRBV4-1 to TRBJ1-4; TRBD1 matches at 11 bases. Germline lookup yields CDR1 MGHRA and CDR2 YSYEKL. The junction had 4 bases not matched to a gene; V was cut back by 8 bases and J by 8 bases. The length of the CDR3 is 13 residues. CDR3 protein: CASRGQGEEKLFF. In DNA, the CDR3 is TGCGCCAGCCGGGGACAGGGGGAGGAAAAACTGTTTTTT.

The chain is built from TRBV7-9 and TRBJ2-3; D might be TRBD2 (5 bases). The V end was cut by 8 bases, the J end by 0 bases, with 18 bases between. Per the germline V gene, CDR1 is SEHNR and CDR2 is FQNEAQ (reference sequence). The CDR3 extends over 16 amino acids. CDR3 amino acids: CASPASRLRSTDTQYF. The CDR3 DNA follows: TGTGCCAGCCCGGCTAGCAGGCTACGTAGCACAGATACGCAGTATTTT.

J is TRBJ1-2 and V is TRBV29-1, with TRBD1 matching over 8 bases. Germline CDR1 SQVTM, CDR2 ANQGSEA. The trim removed 6 bases at V and 8 bases at J, leaving 11 bases unmatched. This CDR3 spans 13 amino acids. CDR3 in DNA: TGCAGCGTGGACAGGGCGCTACCCTGGGGCTACACCTTC. Residues: CSVDRALPWGYTF.

V is TRBV5-1 and J is TRBJ1-2; perhaps TRBD1 as D (6 bases). Trimming pared 4 bases from V and 8 bases from J, leaving 12 bases between. Germline loops: CDR1 SGHRS, CDR2 YFSETQ. This CDR3 region has 12 residues. The CDR3 DNA reads as TGCGCCAGCAGCCGAGGGGGGGAAGGCTACACCTTC. This sequence encodes CASSRGGEGYTF.

The V call is TRBV25-1, the J call TRBJ2-7, with 9 bases lining up with TRBD1. This CDR3 contains 16 residues. V gave up 1 base and J gave up 0 bases; unmatched junction bases: 4. CDR1 MGHDK and CDR2 SYGVNS come from the germline V gene. CDR3 protein: CASSESPGQGSYEQYF. As DNA, the CDR3 is TGTGCCAGCAGTGAATCCCCGGGACAGGGCTCCTACGAGCAGTACTTC.

J is TRBJ2-5 and V is TRBV9; 11 positions match TRBD2. The CDR3 spans 17 residues. The ends lost 0 bases at V and 1 base at J; junction bases unmatched: 5. Germline V gives CDR1 SGDLS, CDR2 YYNGEE. The DNA of the CDR3 is TGTGCCAGCAGCGTAGGCTTAGCGGGGGGGCCCCAAGAGACCCAGTACTTC. Its protein product is CASSVGLAGGPQETQYF.

The genes are TRBV5-6 and TRBJ2-7; TRBD1 agrees at 9 bases. V gave up 5 bases and J gave up 1 base; unmatched junction bases: 7. CDR3 length: 15 amino acids. CDR1 and CDR2 from the germline V gene are SGHDT and YYEEEE. The CDR3 DNA follows: TGTGCCAGCAGGCCGAGGGACAGGGATTCCTACGAGCAGTACTTC. Residues: CASRPRDRDSYEQYF.

This chain joins TRBV7-3 and TRBJ1-2, with D perhaps TRBD1 (5 bases). Germline values: CDR1 SGHTA, CDR2 FQGTGA. V shed 5 bases and J shed 8 bases, with 15 bases lying between them. This CDR3 region has 13 residues. This chain's CDR3 is CASSPQGSGGYTF. CDR3 nucleotides: TGTGCCAGCAGCCCCCAGGGCTCCGGGGGCTACACCTTC.

The gene calls are TRBV28 and TRBJ1-3, with D possibly being TRBD1 (5 bases). Germline V gene data show CDR1 as MDHEN and CDR2 as SYDVKM. Trimming left V 3 bases short and J 2 bases short, with 11 bases between. The CDR3 runs to 15 residues. The CDR3 spells CASSLWRGTGNTIYF. The DNA for the CDR3 is TGTGCCAGCAGTTTGTGGAGGGGAACTGGAAACACCATATATTTT.

This clone was observed a handful of times. V is TRBV6-5 and J is TRBJ1-1, with D unclear. Trimming pared 6 bases from V and 5 bases from J, leaving 13 bases between. The CDR3 extends over 13 amino acids. Germline assignment: CDR1 MNHEY and CDR2 SVGAGI. DNA of the CDR3: TGTGCCAGCAGATCTTATGCGGGGACTGAAGCTTTCTTT. The encoded protein is CASRSYAGTEAFF.

The chain recombines TRBV27 with TRBJ1-2; 12 nucleotides match TRBD1. V shed 2 bases and J 8 bases; nucleotides not matched to a gene: 9. Germline V gene sequence: CDR1 MNHEY, CDR2 SMNVEV (reference sequence). CDR3 length: 16 amino acids. DNA of the CDR3: TGTGCCAGCAGTTTAGCCGGGACAGGGGGCCCTAACGGCTACACCTTC. Translated, it gives CASSLAGTGGPNGYTF.

This chain uses TRBV4-1 with TRBJ2-1; possible D gene TRBD1, 6 bases. The CDR3 has 14 residues. V lost 0 bases and J lost 6, with 9 bases in between. The germline gives CDR1 MGHRA, CDR2 YSYEKL. CDR3 nucleotides: TGCGCCAGCAGCCAAGAGCCAGGGGTCAATGAGCAGTTCTTC. It codes for CASSQEPGVNEQFF.

The V and J genes are TRBV5-1 and TRBJ1-1; TRBD1 might be the D (5 bases). Trimming took 9 bases from V and 1 from J, leaving 13 bases between them. The CDR3 is made up of 13 amino acids. Germline lookup yields CDR1 SGHRS and CDR2 YFSETQ. CDR3 DNA sequence: TGCGCCACCGGGCGGGGGGAGAACACTGAAGCTTTCTTT. Its protein is CATGRGENTEAFF.

V usage is TRBV27 and J usage is TRBJ2-3; D unclear. CDR1 is MNHEY, CDR2 SMNVEV, per germline (reference sequence). The V and J ends lost 8 bases and 0 bases respectively, with 9 bases between them. The CDR3 is made up of 13 amino acids. The chain's CDR3 is CASPSPSTDTQYF. In DNA form, the CDR3 reads TGTGCCAGCCCGTCTCCTAGCACAGATACGCAGTATTTT.

The chain joins TRBV4-2 to TRBJ2-3; 7 bases are shared with TRBD1. Germline V CDR1 and CDR2: LGHNA, YNFKEQ. The CDR3 is 15 residues long. Germline trimming cut 3 bases from V and 4 bases from J; bases unmatched to any gene: 7. DNA for the CDR3: TGTGCCAGCAGCCAGCGTACAGGGGTCGCAGATACGCAGTATTTT. Amino acids: CASSQRTGVADTQYF.

Here the CDR3 reads CASKGSGGMETQYF. The DNA for the CDR3 is TGTGCCAGTAAGGGTAGCGGGGGGATGGAGACCCAGTACTTC. The V gene is TRBV19, the J gene TRBJ2-5, with 10 bases that match TRBD2. The CDR3 runs to 14 residues. CDR1 is LNHDA, CDR2 SQIVND, per germline (reference sequence). V gave up 7 bases and J gave up 5 bases; unmatched junction bases: 7.

This clone is a singleton in its sample. This chain links TRBV9 with TRBJ2-1, with 13 positions matching TRBD2. The trim removed 4 bases at V and 7 bases at J, leaving 20 bases unmatched. The germline V gene encodes CDR1 SGDLS and CDR2 YYNGEE. CDR3 size: 20 residues. DNA of the CDR3: TGTGCCAGCAGCCCAAGACTAGCGGGGGGTTCCCTGATCGCTTCTAATGAGCAGTTCTTC. This translates into CASSPRLAGGSLIASNEQFF.